The rows below give T cell receptor beta chains drawn from one sample of a study of OX40 agonist ivuxolimab in advanced cancers. Generated by immunoSEQ multiplex PCR, the TCRdb table keeps only in-frame clones and is missing some. This table holds approximately 65,000 clones, around nine tenths found once. The sample in question was CD4+ or CD8+ T cells sorted from blood, obtained in a trial of the OX40 agonist ivuxolimab. All receptors derive from an adult with an advanced solid tumor such as melanoma, head and neck, liver or kidney cancer. Each CDR3 is given with its conserved first and last residue.

J gene	V gene	CDR3 protein
.	TRBV4-3	CASSQAVSRGSEQYF
TRBJ2-1	TRBV4-3	CASSQDPQTYNEQFF
TRBJ1-6	TRBV28	CASSFYRGLGYSPLHF
TRBJ2-2	TRBV5-4	CASSSDLSGRAGTGELFF
TRBJ2-7	TRBV4-3	CASSQDRQTYEQYF
TRBJ2-7	TRBV28	CVTGNPSYEQYF
TRBJ2-2	TRBV2	CASSVKKGAGELFF
TRBJ2-1	TRBV5-4	CASYGGGSSYNEQFF
TRBJ2-6	TRBV9	CASSVGPSGANVLTF
TRBJ2-1	TRBV6-5	CASSFGTGSYNEQFF
TRBJ1-2	TRBV6-6	CASSYSNSGYTF
TRBJ2-2	TRBV10-1	CASGGTSGRNTGELFF
TRBJ1-4	TRBV6-6	CASVIGQHNEKLFF
TRBJ1-6	TRBV28	CASSRVGSPLHF
TRBJ1-1	TRBV19	CASMMQPDTEAFF
TRBJ1-2	TRBV6-1	CASSPGGGNYGYTF
TRBJ2-2	TRBV9	CASSVVGTLYTGELFF
TRBJ2-1	TRBV27	CASSLSAQGEQFF
TRBJ2-5	TRBV7-2	CASIISSSQETQYF
TRBJ2-7	TRBV5-6	CASSFRRNQEIQYF
TRBJ2-3	TRBV5-1	CASSSPPGDTQYF
TRBJ1-5	TRBV4-3	CASSQETTGAQPQHF
TRBJ1-2	TRBV6-1	CASSENRGTEGYTF
TRBJ2-5	TRBV28	CASRLPGLAGGETQYF
TRBJ2-7	TRBV27	CASSPGTPYEQYF
TRBJ1-5	TRBV19	CAADRYGWDQPQHF
TRBJ2-3	TRBV6-6	CASSQGLGADTQYF
TRBJ2-6	TRBV4-2	CASSGSSGANVLTF
TRBJ1-3	TRBV28	CASSTDRENTIYF
TRBJ2-5	TRBV6-5	CATRLPNQETQYF
TRBJ1-5	TRBV10-3	CAISDGGNQPQHF
TRBJ2-1	TRBV5-8	CASGTGDGRRNEQFF
TRBJ2-2	TRBV5-4	CASSLDRGNTGELFF
TRBJ2-7	TRBV27	CASSFGLFDEQYF
TRBJ2-7	TRBV6-6	CASSVSGRGGGEQYF
TRBJ2-2	TRBV9	CASSVGRGLAGELFF
TRBJ2-1	TRBV6-6	CASRGPVSYNEQFF
TRBJ1-2	TRBV20-1	CSASRTGVNTF
TRBJ1-1	TRBV28	CAAKGEEDTEAFF
TRBJ2-2	TRBV11-2	CASSLVATWGANTGELFF
TRBJ2-2	TRBV5-1	CASSLSTGGRGELFF
TRBJ2-7	TRBV28	CASSLSAGGGWKQYF
TRBJ2-7	TRBV5-4	CASSFRQGQYEQYF
TRBJ2-1	TRBV5-1	CASRGGSNEQFF
TRBJ2-7	TRBV28	CASSNRVRTSIYEQYF
TRBJ2-2	TRBV11-2	CASSLDHTGTGELFF
TRBJ2-5	TRBV19	CASSIATGQETQYF
TRBJ2-6	TRBV11-2	CASSLMMAPGANVLTF
TRBJ2-2	TRBV5-4	CASSKREGGTGELFF
TRBJ1-2	TRBV5-5	CASSFLAGGYGYTF
TRBJ1-3	TRBV7-9	CASSIRTGGDGNTIYF